A selection of T cell receptor beta chains follows, all from one sample in a study of vaccination and CD4 T cells after COVID-19. These receptors have no identified antigens. TCRdb fed the PCR reads into MiXCR, producing one record per CDR3 protein. The sample has about 18,000 distinct CDR3 sequences, over 50% seen once. The source material was CD4+ T cells from blood, cultured in vitro, sampled before SARS-CoV-2 vaccination. These receptors originate from a human donor who had recovered from COVID-19. Each CDR3 is given without its conserved first and last residue. The D gene is left open where the match is weak.

NA	13	TRBJ1-5	TRBV6-5	ASSYDPTLHQPQH
NA	12	TRBJ1-1	TRBV7-6	ASSPTILNTEAF
NA	12	TRBJ1-4	TRBV6-5	ASSYSTGYEKLF
NA	14	TRBJ2-5	TRBV20-1	SAREALYSSSGTQY
TRBD2	14	TRBJ2-1	TRBV7-3	ASSRGRSLNVNEQF
NA	9	TRBJ2-5	TRBV20-1	SAEGQETQY
TRBD2	13	TRBJ2-3	TRBV20-1	SADPGLVSTDTQY
NA	12	TRBJ1-1	TRBV6-7	ASSYPTALPEAF
NA	11	TRBJ2-7	TRBV20-1	SARGDADYEQY
TRBD1	15	TRBJ1-6	TRBV6-5	ASSYRQGTTYNSPLH
NA	10	TRBJ1-3	TRBV6-1	ASSIRRDTIY
NA	14	TRBJ1-3	TRBV6-2/TRBV6-3	ASSWGSAVSGNTIY
NA	11	TRBJ1-5	TRBV12-3/TRBV12-4	ASSLRLNQPQH
NA	13	TRBJ2-7	TRBV19	ASSIGSSPTYEQY
TRBD2	12	TRBJ2-3	TRBV6-1	ASSERGAPDTQY
TRBD2	11	TRBJ2-2	TRBV10-3	AISSGSTGELF
NA	11	TRBJ2-1	TRBV7-3	ASSPKQGNEQF
NA	10	TRBJ2-2	TRBV28	ATRGIAGELF
TRBD1	12	TRBJ2-6	TRBV29-1	SVGQGSGANVLT
NA	11	TRBJ2-7	TRBV2	ASSPNSEYEQY
NA	14	TRBJ2-7	TRBV4-1	ASSRRQLDSLNEQY
NA	12	TRBJ2-5	TRBV5-8	ASSPGTGQETQY
NA	12	TRBJ1-2	TRBV7-9	ASSLGLQYYGYT
NA	11	TRBJ1-2	TRBV5-1	ASSLGSQIGYT